The rows below give T cell receptor beta chains drawn from one sample of a study of tumor-infiltrating lymphocytes in oesophageal squamous cell carcinoma. TCRdb reanalysed the PCR reads using MiXCR and keeps one entry per CDR3 protein. The data show about 12,000 distinct CDR3 sequences, 50% to 65% seen once. The source material was esophageal tumor tissue. These receptors originate from a female donor with esophageal squamous cell carcinoma. Both conserved end residues are part of each CDR3. The D gene is left open where the match is weak. Size is omitted from some rows. Given values are once, few, many or a class for expanded clones.

v_call	cdr3_length	j_call	d_call	clone_size	cdr3_aa	cdr3_nt
TRBV4-1	16	TRBJ1-1	-	-	CASSQVMRGANTEAFF	TGCGCCAGCAGCCAAGTAATGAGAGGGGCGAACACTGAAGCTTTCTTT
TRBV11-2	12	TRBJ2-1	-	medium-sized	CASSHRVGEQFF	TGTGCCAGCAGCCACAGGGTGGGTGAGCAGTTCTTC
TRBV7-8	13	TRBJ2-7	-	-	CASSLTRGASQYF	TGTGCCAGCAGCTTAACCCGGGGAGCGTCCCAGTACTTC
TRBV7-6	19	TRBJ2-3	TRBD2	-	CASSLAPFLAEILTDTQYF	TGTGCCAGCAGCTTAGCTCCCTTCCTAGCGGAAATTCTAACAGATACGCAGTATTTT
TRBV28	16	TRBJ1-1	-	medium-sized	CASSLSAGTMNTEAFF	TGTGCCAGCAGTTTATCGGCAGGAACCATGAACACTGAAGCTTTCTTT
TRBV7-9	15	TRBJ2-7	TRBD2	-	CASSLGKGTNNEQYF	TGTGCCAGCAGCTTAGGAAAGGGGACTAACAATGAGCAGTACTTC
TRBV5-1	13	TRBJ2-6	-	many	CASSDVGANVLTF	TGCGCCAGCAGCGACGTAGGGGCCAACGTCCTGACTTTC
TRBV7-2	14	TRBJ2-7	TRBD1	few	CASSQLGQGYEQYF	TGTGCCAGCAGCCAACTCGGACAGGGCTACGAGCAGTACTTC
TRBV7-6	16	TRBJ1-1	TRBD1	-	CASNPTGGGGDTEAFF	TGTGCCAGCAACCCCACAGGGGGCGGTGGGGACACTGAAGCTTTCTTT
TRBV7-3	16	TRBJ2-1	TRBD2	-	CASSLSASGGQGEQFF	TGTGCCAGCAGCTTAAGTGCTAGCGGGGGGCAGGGTGAGCAGTTCTTC
TRBV12-3/TRBV12-4	14	TRBJ2-7	TRBD1	many	CASSLWGQGSEQYF	TGTGCCAGCAGTTTATGGGGACAGGGATCCGAGCAGTACTTC
TRBV14	14	TRBJ2-7	-	-	CASSQDLDSHEQYF	TGTGCCAGCAGCCAAGACCTGGACAGCCACGAGCAGTACTTC
TRBV6-8	13	TRBJ1-2	TRBD1	-	CASSQTGYYGYTF	TGTGCCAGCAGCCAGACAGGGTACTATGGCTACACCTTC
TRBV7-2	15	TRBJ2-7	-	-	CASSTYLESAYEQYF	TGTGCCAGCAGCACTTACTTAGAGTCCGCCTACGAGCAGTACTTC
TRBV7-2	12	TRBJ2-5	-	-	CASSLARETQYF	TGTGCCAGCAGCTTAGCGCGAGAGACCCAGTACTTC
TRBV6-6	14	TRBJ2-6	-	-	CASTHLSGANVLTF	TGTGCCAGCACCCACCTTTCCGGGGCCAACGTCCTGACTTTC
TRBV7-2	14	TRBJ1-4	-	-	CASSAGDIGEKLFF	TGTGCCAGCAGCGCCGGGGATATAGGGGAAAAACTGTTTTTT
TRBV6-6	14	TRBJ1-3	-	many	CASSYSTAGNTIYF	TGTGCCAGCAGTTACTCGACAGCTGGAAACACCATATATTTT
TRBV7-2	18	TRBJ2-1	TRBD1	few	CASSPRTGGNRLYNEQFF	TGTGCCAGCAGCCCGCGGACAGGGGGCAACAGGCTGTACAATGAGCAGTTCTTC
TRBV7-4	18	TRBJ2-1	-	-	CASSSLAYSRSSYNEQFF	TGTGCCAGCAGCTCGCTAGCTTATAGCAGAAGCTCCTACAATGAGCAGTTCTTC